Listed here are 30 T cell receptor beta chains from one sample, sequenced in a study of brain T cells in children with intractable seizures (dated by TCRdb to about 2021). Library preparation was by the immunoSEQ multiplex PCR assay. TCRdb provides this immuneACCESS table in a form limited to in-frame rearrangements. Some clones are lacking; in checked studies, under half of them reflect an unresolved V gene, and why the rest are absent is not known. Across this sample there are hundreds of thousands of clones, with roughly 92% seen only once. The top ten hold 5.5% to 6% of the sample. The time point label here, explained by the study, means: blood from clinic visit 5 months post-surgery; TSC patient then seizure free. Sequences were derived from peripheral blood, sampled approximately 5 months after surgery. The origin of the receptors is a boy younger than two with tuberous sclerosis and intractable seizures.

The rearrangement uses TRBV7-6 and TRBJ2-1; 10 positions agree with TRBD2. V dropped 3 bases and J dropped 7; count of bases not matched to a gene: 6. Germline CDR1 SGHVS, CDR2 FNYEAQ. The CDR3 is 15 residues long. The CDR3 is CASSFFASGSNEQFF. Here the CDR3 DNA reads TGTGCCAGCAGCTTTTTCGCTAGCGGGAGTAATGAGCAGTTCTTC.

The chain combines TRBV3-1 (or the pseudogene TRBV3-2) with TRBJ1-2, with a tentative D call TRBD1 (6 bases). CDR1 is LGHDT and CDR2 is YNNKEL in the germline V gene (reference sequence). Trimming pared 0 bases from V and 2 bases from J, leaving 13 bases between. This CDR3 comprises 16 residues. In nucleotides, the CDR3 is TGTGCCAGCAGCCAAGATATATCAGGGGCGAACTATGGCTACACCTTC. The encoded protein is CASSQDISGANYGYTF.

This clone was seen once. The chain recombines TRBV7-2 with TRBJ1-1; D gene ambiguous. Trimming removed 3 bases at V and 10 bases at J, with 15 bases between. There are 13 residues in the CDR3. Germline V CDR1 and CDR2: SGHTA, FQGNSA. The CDR3 region is CASSFSGLLAAFF. The CDR3 coding sequence is TGTGCCAGCAGCTTCTCGGGCCTCTTGGCAGCTTTCTTT.

The chain recombines TRBV5-1 with TRBJ1-5; weak D call: TRBD1 (5 bases). The CDR3 is 16 amino acids. CDR1 SGHRS and CDR2 YFSETQ come from the germline V gene. CDR3 loop: CPLRDGEPMSNQPQHF. CDR3 coding DNA: TGCCCACTCCGGGACGGCGAACCAATGAGCAATCAGCCCCAGCATTTT.

The chain employs TRBV2 and TRBJ2-1; D tentatively reads TRBD1 or TRBD2 (5 bases each). This CDR3 contains 15 residues. The ends were cut back, 6 bases at V and 6 bases at J, with 18 bases in the middle. Germline V gene sequence: CDR1 SNHLY, CDR2 FYNNEI. The DNA for the CDR3 is TGTGCCAGCAGCCCCGGGGCAGCTAGTTCCAATGAGCAGTTCTTC. It specifies CASSPGAASSNEQFF.

The chain combines TRBV5-4 with TRBJ2-7; 7 nucleotides align to TRBD2. Per germline, CDR1 SGHNT and CDR2 YYREEE (reference sequence). The CDR3 is 16 residues long. V shed 4 bases and J 2 bases; nucleotides not matched to a gene: 12. Written as DNA, the CDR3 is TGTGCCAGCAGCACCCGAACGGGAGGACCTACCTACGAGCAGTACTTC. It is translated as CASSTRTGGPTYEQYF.

The V and J genes are TRBV5-1 and TRBJ2-1; the match to TRBD1 covers 8 bases. Germline values: CDR1 SGHRS, CDR2 YFSETQ. The length of the CDR3 is 13 residues. The V and J ends lost 4 bases and 6 bases, in that order; junction bases with no gene match: 3. CDR3 sequence (DNA): TGCGCCAGCAGCCTCGGACAGGGCAATGAGCAGTTCTTC. This sequence encodes CASSLGQGNEQFF.

As DNA, the CDR3 is TGTGCCAGCACTCTCAGGGGGGGGCACACAGATACGCAGTATTTT. Translating it yields CASTLRGGHTDTQYF. This chain links TRBV6-6 with TRBJ2-3; D may correspond to TRBD1 or TRBD2 (7 bases each). The ends were cut back, 7 bases at V and 2 bases at J, with 16 bases in the middle. Per germline, CDR1 MNHNY and CDR2 SVGAGI (reference sequence). There are 15 residues in the CDR3.

The chain employs TRBV10-3 and TRBJ1-1; D remains unclear. Germline V gene lookup returns CDR1 ENHRY and CDR2 SYGVKD. This CDR3 is built from 13 residues. Trimming shortened V by 2 bases and J by 7 bases, and 11 bases separated the two germline ends. CDR3 region: CAISEPNPVEAFF. The DNA of the CDR3 is TGTGCCATCAGTGAGCCCAACCCAGTTGAAGCTTTCTTT.

The CDR3 region is CASSPRTSGTGELFF. The CDR3 bases are TGTGCCAGCAGCCCGCGGACTAGCGGGACCGGGGAGCTGTTTTTT. The chain joins TRBV7-9 to TRBJ2-2; TRBD2 matches at 11 bases. J lost 5 bases, V lost 5 bases, and 4 bases had no gene match. CDR3 size: 15 residues. Germline V lookup: CDR1 SEHNR, CDR2 FQNEAQ (reference sequence).

The CDR3 sequence: CASSIDRSTVYGYTF. The CDR3, as DNA: TGTGCCAGTAGTATAGACCGCAGCACCGTATATGGCTACACCTTC. The V gene is TRBV19, the J gene TRBJ1-2; D is uncertain. Germline V CDR1 and CDR2: LNHDA, SQIVND (reference sequence). This CDR3 has 15 residues. The germline V and J ends were trimmed by 0 bases and 5 bases, with 13 bases remaining between them.

This clone was seen a few times. The CDR3 region has the DNA TGTGCCAGCAGCGTAGGGGACCGGGACAGGGCCTCTGGAAACACCATATATTTT. Translation: CASSVGDRDRASGNTIYF. V and J are TRBV9 and TRBJ1-3; 9 bases align to TRBD1. V was clipped by 0 bases and J by 0 bases; unmatched bases: 7. CDR3 length: 18 residues. From germline, CDR1 is SGDLS and CDR2 YYNGEE. The full variable domain, with the rest looked up from reference TRBV9 and TRBJ1-3, is DSGVTQTPKHLITATGQRVTLRCSPRSGDLSVYWYQQSLDQGLQFLIQYYNGEERAKGNILERFSAQQFPDLHSELNLSSLELGDSALYFCASSVGDRDRASGNTIYFGEGSWLTVV.

Points on this clone: The germline gene is not matched at one end of the junction; a read error may be the cause. Other DNA sequences in this sample translate to the same CDR3. V and J are TRBV7-2 and TRBJ2-1; D unresolved. This CDR3 has 13 residues. CDR1 SGHTA and CDR2 FQGNSA come from the germline V gene. The CDR3 DNA reads as TGTGCCAGTAGCTTATTGAGTGGCGATGAGCAGTTCTTC. Amino acid sequence: CASSLLSGDEQFF.

The V and J genes are TRBV29-1 and TRBJ2-5; D gene uncertain. This CDR3 region has 11 residues. V lost 1 base and J lost 3, with 3 bases in between. The germline CDR1 and CDR2 sequences are SQVTM and ANQGSEA. The CDR3 here is CSVEGEETQYF. The CDR3 coding sequence is TGCAGCGTTGAAGGGGAAGAGACCCAGTACTTC.

The V call is TRBV20-1, the J call TRBJ2-7; unclear D gene. This CDR3 is 10 amino acids long. Trimming pared 2 bases from V and 5 bases from J, leaving 4 bases between. Germline values: CDR1 DFQATT, CDR2 SNEGSKA (reference sequence). The CDR3 sequence: CSARRDEQYF. The CDR3 DNA reads TGCAGTGCTAGAAGGGACGAGCAGTACTTC.

The CDR3 bases are TGTGCCAGCAGTCCCTCGGGACAGGGGGCCTACGAGCAGTACTTC. It specifies CASSPSGQGAYEQYF. The V call is TRBV27, the J call TRBJ2-7; 11 nucleotides align to TRBD1. This CDR3 is built from 15 residues. Germline CDR1 and CDR2: MNHEY and SMNVEV (reference sequence). The ends lost 5 bases at V and 2 bases at J; junction bases unmatched: 5.

This chain joins TRBV5-1 and TRBJ1-4; D is ambiguous. Trimming stripped 2 bases from V and 4 bases from J, with 9 bases between. CDR3 size: 14 residues. Germline loops: CDR1 SGHRS, CDR2 YFSETQ. The DNA for the CDR3 is TGCGCCAGCAGCTTAGGAGGGCTTAATGAAAAACTGTTTTTT. Protein sequence: CASSLGGLNEKLFF.

This clone showed up just once. The chain joins TRBV19 to TRBJ1-2; TRBD1 is a possible D gene (6 bases). V lost 6 bases, J lost 5 bases, and 13 bases lay in between. CDR3 length: 13 amino acids. Germline loops: CDR1 LNHDA, CDR2 SQIVND (reference sequence). This CDR3 reads CASSTGSGYGYTF. CDR3 coding DNA: TGTGCCAGTAGCACAGGGTCCGGGTATGGCTACACCTTC.

The rearrangement joins TRBV4-1 to TRBJ2-7; a possible D gene is TRBD1 (6 bases). The germline CDR1 and CDR2 sequences are MGHRA and YSYEKL. The CDR3 sequence is 13 residues long. The ends were cut back, 4 bases at V and 3 bases at J, with 10 bases in the middle. CDR3 region: CASSLRGGYEQYF. The CDR3 DNA reads TGCGCCAGCAGCCTCCGAGGGGGCTACGAGCAGTACTTC.

The chain recombines TRBV13 with TRBJ1-5; tentative D call: TRBD1 (6 bases). CDR3 length equals 13 residues. V lost 5 bases to trimming and J lost 9 bases, with 14 bases between them. The germline CDR1 and CDR2 sequences are PRHDT and FYEKMQ (reference sequence). DNA for the CDR3: TGTGCCAGCAGCAAGGGGGGGGCCGGGCCCCAGCATTTT. Protein: CASSKGGAGPQHF.

The rearrangement uses TRBV7-6 and TRBJ1-1, with D hard to call. The CDR3 loop spans 12 amino acids. V was clipped by 5 bases and J by 6 bases, with 10 bases between them. Germline assignment: CDR1 SGHVS and CDR2 FNYEAQ. The CDR3 DNA reads TGTGCCAGCAGCCTAATGGGATCTGAAGCTTTCTTT. Translated: CASSLMGSEAFF.

The chain recombines TRBV6-1 with TRBJ1-3, with no clear D. Germline values: CDR1 MNHNS, CDR2 SASEGT. Trimming took 11 bases from V and 1 from J, leaving 15 bases between them. This CDR3 has 14 amino acids. CDR3 residues: CACLREGSGNTIYF. CDR3 in DNA: TGTGCCTGTCTCCGAGAAGGGTCTGGAAACACCATATATTTT.

This sequence joins TRBV6-5 and TRBJ2-7, with D possibly TRBD2 on 5 matching bases. This CDR3 has 15 amino acids. The germline gives CDR1 MNHEY, CDR2 SVGAGI. The V end lost 6 bases, the J end lost 0 bases, and 15 bases lay between the germline ends. CDR3 bases: TGTGCCAGCAGCCTCGGACCGGGGTACTCCTACGAGCAGTACTTC. Encoded protein: CASSLGPGYSYEQYF.

The chain uses TRBV11-2 and TRBJ1-2, with a possible D match to TRBD1 (5 bases). This CDR3 has 14 amino acids. Between the trimmed V and J ends, which lost 7 bases and 10 bases, there was a span of 22 bases. Germline CDR1 reads SGHAT; CDR2 reads FQNNGV. In DNA form, the CDR3 reads TGTGCCAGCAACCCAACAGGCTCCGGCCCCCCCTACACCTTC. Translated, it gives CASNPTGSGPPYTF.

The chain is built from TRBV18 and TRBJ1-2; D is unclear. Trimming stripped 0 bases from V and 2 bases from J, with 4 bases between. Germline-derived CDR1 and CDR2 are KGHSH and LQKENI. The CDR3 totals 13 residues. The CDR3 here is CASSPPGNYGYTF. The DNA for the CDR3 is TGTGCCAGCTCACCACCAGGAAACTATGGCTACACCTTC. Together with reference TRBV18 and TRBJ1-2, the CDR3 gives the full variable domain: NAGVMQNPRHLVRRRGQEARLRCSPMKGHSHVYWYRQLPEEGLKFMVYLQKENIIDESGMPKERFSAEFPKEGPSILRIQQVVRGDSAAYFCASSPPGNYGYTFGSGTRLTVV.

V gene TRBV9 combines with J gene TRBJ2-7; 8 nucleotides agree with TRBD1. V lost 3 bases and J lost 0; bases outside the gene matches: 5. Germline lookup yields CDR1 SGDLS and CDR2 YYNGEE. The CDR3 extends over 15 amino acids. The CDR3 sequence: CASSGGGQDSYEQYF. In DNA form, the CDR3 reads TGTGCCAGCAGCGGAGGGGGACAGGACTCCTACGAGCAGTACTTC. Full variable domain (remainder filled in from reference TRBV9 and TRBJ2-7): DSGVTQTPKHLITATGQRVTLRCSPRSGDLSVYWYQQSLDQGLQFLIQYYNGEERAKGNILERFSAQQFPDLHSELNLSSLELGDSALYFCASSGGGQDSYEQYFGPGTRLTVT.

The chain links TRBV7-8 to TRBJ1-2; 7 bases are shared with TRBD1. The CDR3 covers 15 residues. Trimming took 5 bases from V and 4 from J; bases not matched to a gene: 10. CDR1 and CDR2 from the germline V gene are SGHVS and FQNEAQ. DNA of the CDR3: TGTGCCAGCAGCATTCCCGGACAGGAAGCCTATGGCTACACCTTC. The encoded protein is CASSIPGQEAYGYTF.

The J gene is TRBJ2-7, the V gene TRBV2; no definite D call. CDR1 and CDR2 from the germline V gene are SNHLY and FYNNEI. Trimming took off 2 bases at V and 6 bases at J, with 2 bases between the two ends. The CDR3 contains 10 residues. The CDR3 spells CASSESEQYF. In DNA form, the CDR3 reads TGTGCCAGCAGTGAATCCGAGCAGTACTTC.

The chain is built from TRBV7-8 and TRBJ2-6, with a tentative D call TRBD1 (6 bases). CDR1 is SGHVS and CDR2 is FQNEAQ in the germline V gene. The length of the CDR3 is 14 residues. V dropped 1 base and J dropped 10 bases, with 11 bases sitting between them. Here the CDR3 reads CASSLETGANVLTF. CDR3 DNA: TGTGCCAGCAGCTTAGAGACAGGAGCTAACGTCCTGACTTTC. Combining the CDR3 with reference TRBV7-8 and TRBJ2-6 gives the whole variable domain GAGVSQSPRYKVAKRGQDVALRCDPISGHVSLFWYQQALGQGPEFLTYFQNEAQLDKSGLPSDRFFAERPEGSVSTLKIQRTQQEDSAVYLCASSLETGANVLTFGAGSRLTVL.

The rearrangement joins TRBV11-2 to TRBJ2-7; the D gene is possibly TRBD1 (5 bases). Germline V gives CDR1 SGHAT, CDR2 FQNNGV. The CDR3 runs to 15 residues. V dropped 5 bases and J dropped 3 bases, with 17 bases sitting between them. DNA of the CDR3: TGTGCCAGCAGCCCCCCCGAACAGGCTAACTACGAGCAGTACTTC. Translation gives CASSPPEQANYEQYF.